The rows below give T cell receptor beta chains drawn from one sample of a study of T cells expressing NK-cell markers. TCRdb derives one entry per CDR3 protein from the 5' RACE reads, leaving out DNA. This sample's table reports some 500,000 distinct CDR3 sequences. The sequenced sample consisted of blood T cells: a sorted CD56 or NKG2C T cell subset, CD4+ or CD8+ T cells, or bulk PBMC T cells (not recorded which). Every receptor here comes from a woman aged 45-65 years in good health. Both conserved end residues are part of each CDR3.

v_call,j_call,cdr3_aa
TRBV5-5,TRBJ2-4,CASSLGTFMNIQYF
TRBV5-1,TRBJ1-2,CASSLADERYGYTF
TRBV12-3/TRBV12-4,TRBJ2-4,CASSFSQGIFYF
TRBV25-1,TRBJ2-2,CASRSLYNTGELFF
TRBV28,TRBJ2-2,CASTRTDTGELFF
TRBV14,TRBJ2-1,CASSQLERGSYNEQFF
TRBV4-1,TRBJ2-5,CASSPGDTGLAGETQYF
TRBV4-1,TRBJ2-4,CASSLQTGGKNIQYF
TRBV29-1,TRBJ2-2,CSVEDRVWDGELFF
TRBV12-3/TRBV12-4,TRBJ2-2,CASIGYTGELFF
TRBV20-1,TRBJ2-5,CSARDPGSRETQYF
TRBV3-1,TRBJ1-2,CASSPLGTNARNYGYTF
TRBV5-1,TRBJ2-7,CASSSGTSGTLYEQYF
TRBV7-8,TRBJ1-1,CASSHTELNTEAFF
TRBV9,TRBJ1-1,CASSLSLRGTNTEAFF
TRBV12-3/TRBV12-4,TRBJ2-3,CASSPGLGRGGGDTQYF
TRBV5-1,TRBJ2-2,CASSLRGGLLNTGELFF
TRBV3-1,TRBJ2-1,CASSQEPRGGQFF
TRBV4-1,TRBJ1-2,CASSQEDGRGRAYYGYTF
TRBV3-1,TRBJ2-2,CASSQELAGVGELFF
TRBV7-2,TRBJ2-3,CASSTTSGTYTDTQYF
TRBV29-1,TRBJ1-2,CSVDGGIGYGYTF
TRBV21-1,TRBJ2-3,CARTIPEQGGDFNTDTQYF
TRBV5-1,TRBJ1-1,CASSPGIRVGTEAFF
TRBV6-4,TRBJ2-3,CASSGDYSTDTQYF
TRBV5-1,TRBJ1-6,CASSLAGQNYAPLHF
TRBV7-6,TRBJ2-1,CASSFEPRGPKNEQFF
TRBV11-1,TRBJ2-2,CASGTGANTGELFF
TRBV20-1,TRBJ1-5,CSARPGTGETQPQHF
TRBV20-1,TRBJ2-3,CSARVSSGANTQYF